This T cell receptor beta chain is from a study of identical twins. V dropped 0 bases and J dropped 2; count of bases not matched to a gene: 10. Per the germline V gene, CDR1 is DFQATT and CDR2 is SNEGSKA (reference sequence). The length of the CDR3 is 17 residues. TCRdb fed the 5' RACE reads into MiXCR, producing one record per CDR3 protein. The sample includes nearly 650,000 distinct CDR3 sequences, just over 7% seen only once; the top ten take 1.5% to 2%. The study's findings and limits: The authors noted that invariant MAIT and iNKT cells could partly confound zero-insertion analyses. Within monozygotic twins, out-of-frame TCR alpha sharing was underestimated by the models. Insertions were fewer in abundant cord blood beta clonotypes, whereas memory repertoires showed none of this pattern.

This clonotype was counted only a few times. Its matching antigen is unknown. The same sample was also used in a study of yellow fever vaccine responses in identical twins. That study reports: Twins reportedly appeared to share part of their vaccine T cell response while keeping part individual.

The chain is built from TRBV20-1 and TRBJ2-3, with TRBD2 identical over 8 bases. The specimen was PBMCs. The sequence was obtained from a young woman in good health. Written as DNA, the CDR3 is TGCAGTGCTAGAGACAGCGGGGGCGGAGGGATCACAGATACGCAGTATTTT. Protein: CSARDSGGGGITDTQYF.